This passage covers 8 T cell receptor beta chains from one sample sequenced in a study of early T cells in non-severe SARS-CoV-2 infection. TCRdb reprocessed the 5' RACE reads via MiXCR and lists one record per CDR3 protein. The sample lists 55,000 to 80,000 distinct CDR3 sequences; approximately 12% were seen once. The starting material was whole blood, obtained at baseline. All receptors derive from an adult who was a healthcare worker with PCR-confirmed SARS-CoV-2 infection or an uninfected control (not recorded which).

There are a few counts of this clonotype. The CDR3 spells CASRKTGSGNTIYF. For the CDR3, the DNA is TGTGCCAGCAGAAAAACAGGGTCTGGAAACACCATATATTTT. This chain connects TRBV12-3 or TRBV12-4 to TRBJ1-3; TRBD1 is a possible D gene (6 bases). The CDR3 extends over 14 amino acids. Trimming took 6 bases from V and 1 from J, leaving 10 bases between them.

CDR3 in amino acids: CASSPGPHGETQYF. The CDR3 region has the DNA TGTGCCAGCAGCCCGGGTCCCCATGGGGAGACCCAGTACTTC. The chain employs TRBV28 and TRBJ2-5; no clear D gene. The CDR3 has 14 residues. Germline lookup yields CDR1 MDHEN and CDR2 SYDVKM. V was pared by 6 bases and J by 5 bases, with 16 bases between.

This chain uses TRBV6-6 with TRBJ1-1; a possible D gene is TRBD1 (6 bases). Germline loops: CDR1 MNHNY, CDR2 SVGAGI (reference sequence). The CDR3 length is 13 residues. Trimming took 6 bases from V and 3 from J, leaving 11 bases between them. CDR3 region: CASRRTEDTEAFF. The CDR3 nucleotides read TGTGCCAGCAGAAGGACAGAGGACACTGAAGCTTTCTTT.

The V and J genes are TRBV29-1 and TRBJ2-3, with 8 bases identical to TRBD2. Germline CDR1 SQVTM, CDR2 ANQGSEA. Trimming removed 0 bases from V and 0 bases from J; junction bases left unmatched: 8. This CDR3 is built from 17 residues. CDR3 region: CSVEDIVTSGSTDTQYF. Here the CDR3 DNA reads TGCAGCGTTGAAGATATTGTAACTAGCGGAAGCACAGATACGCAGTATTTT.

This clonotype is medium-sized by share. This chain uses TRBV20-1 with TRBJ1-1, with D perhaps matching TRBD1 (5 bases). This CDR3 comprises 12 residues. Germline CDR1 reads DFQATT; CDR2 reads SNEGSKA (reference sequence). V was pared by 6 bases and J by 1 base, with 9 bases between. CDR3 loop: CSARTGNTEAFF. CDR3 coding DNA: TGCAGTGCCCGTACAGGGAACACTGAAGCTTTCTTT.

This clonotype has a handful of counts. This sequence joins TRBV28 and TRBJ2-6, with TRBD1 matching 8 bases. This CDR3 is 16 amino acids long. Germline V gene data show CDR1 as MDHEN and CDR2 as SYDVKM. J gave up 4 bases and V 4 bases, and 6 bases lay outside the gene matches. CDR3 nucleotide sequence: TGTGCCAGCAGTTCGACAGGGGATTACGGGGCCAACGTCCTGACTTTC. Translating it yields CASSSTGDYGANVLTF.

This clonotype has ten or more counts. The CDR3 sequence is CASSLTYQGSSASQNEQFF. In DNA, the CDR3 is TGTGCCAGCAGCTTAACGTATCAGGGATCAAGTGCCTCACAGAATGAGCAGTTCTTC. V is TRBV12-3 or TRBV12-4 and J is TRBJ2-1, with D perhaps matching TRBD1 (5 bases). The CDR3 is 19 amino acids. V gave up 6 bases and J gave up 7 bases, with 31 bases separating them.

The chain couples TRBV6-2 or TRBV6-3 to TRBJ2-3; D is undetermined. The V end lost 8 bases, the J end lost 2 bases, and 11 bases lay between the germline ends. This CDR3 has 13 amino acids. Germline CDR1 MNHEY, CDR2 SVGEGT. The CDR3 region has the DNA TGTGCCAGCGCCGGCAGCCTCACAGATACGCAGTATTTT. Protein: CASAGSLTDTQYF.